Listed below are T cell receptor beta chains from one sample, sequenced in a study of CD8+CD57+ T cells in acquired aplastic anemia. TCRdb recomputed calls from the reads with MiXCR, one row per CDR3 protein. The top ten hold around 50% of the sample, which has around 200,000 distinct CDR3 sequences, roughly 60% seen once. The specimen sequenced was sorted CD4+, CD8+, or CD8+CD57+ T cells (not recorded which) from PBMCs. The origin of the receptors is a human donor with aplastic anemia. CDR3s include the opening cysteine and the closing phenylalanine or tryptophan. Size values are once, few and many counts, or a class for expanded clones, and some rows have none.

abundance	v_gene	CDR3aa
NA	TRBV20-1	CSARDISVGYGYTF
NA	TRBV5-1	CASSLETNTEAFF
many	TRBV7-8	CASSLTLAGGRGNIQYF
many	TRBV13	CASSYVAKNIQYF
NA	TRBV2	CASSVELAGGQSYERYF
NA	TRBV5-1	CASSLNFEETQYF
NA	TRBV20-1	CSVWRNEQFF
NA	TRBV5-1	CASSASRGTDTQYF
NA	TRBV5-1	CASSLAGYGNSPLHF
few	TRBV10-3	CAISEGTSQHF
few	TRBV20-1	CSARVDTGGSAEQYF
once	TRBV29-1	CSPWTETYGYTF
NA	TRBV7-2	CASSLGTVNSPLHF
NA	TRBV20-1	CSARDDFVETQYF
NA	TRBV7-3	CASSLVDSQETQYF
once	TRBV20-1	CSARAGDNYGYTF
once	TRBV15	CATSPGTVNSPLHF
NA	TRBV9	CASSVSPGNTIYF
NA	TRBV19	CASSMGRKGVYNSPLHF
few	TRBV7-7	CASSLGEARIQETQYF
NA	TRBV7-2	CASSLQVLFNSPLHF
few	TRBV20-1	CSARGQTDTQYF